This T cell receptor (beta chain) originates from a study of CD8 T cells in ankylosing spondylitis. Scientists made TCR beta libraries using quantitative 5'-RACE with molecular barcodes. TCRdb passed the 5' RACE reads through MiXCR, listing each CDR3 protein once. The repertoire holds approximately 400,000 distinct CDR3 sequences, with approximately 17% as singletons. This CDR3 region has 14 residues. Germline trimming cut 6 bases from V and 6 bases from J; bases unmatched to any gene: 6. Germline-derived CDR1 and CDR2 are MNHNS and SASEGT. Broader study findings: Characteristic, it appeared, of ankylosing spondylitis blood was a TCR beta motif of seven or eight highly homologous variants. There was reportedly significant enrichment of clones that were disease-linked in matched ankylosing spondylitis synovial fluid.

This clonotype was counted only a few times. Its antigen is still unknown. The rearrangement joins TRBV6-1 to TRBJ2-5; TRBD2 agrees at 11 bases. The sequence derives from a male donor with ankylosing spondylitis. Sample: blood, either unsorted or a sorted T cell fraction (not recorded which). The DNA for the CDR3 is TGTGCCAGCAGAGAGACTAGCGGGACACAGACCCAGTACTTC. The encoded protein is CASRETSGTQTQYF.